Below are 8 T cell receptor beta chains sequenced from a single sample in a study of blood T cell repertoires in COVID-19. Profiling relied on immunoSEQ multiplex PCR, and the TCRdb table lists in-frame clones only, not all of them. In the table there are fewer than 350,000 clones, roughly 85% of which are singletons. Sequencing used peripheral blood. The source is a human donor in a cohort sampled during active COVID-19.

This chain joins TRBV24-1 and TRBJ2-3; D call uncertain. CDR3 size: 15 residues. V was shortened by 2 bases and J by 1 base, with 9 bases between the two germline ends. Germline V gives CDR1 KGHDR, CDR2 SFDVKD. DNA for the CDR3: TGTGCCACCAGTGATTCTTTTTTTGGCACAGATACGCAGTATTTT. It codes for CATSDSFFGTDTQYF.

The chain employs TRBV7-8 and TRBJ2-3, with D possibly being TRBD2 (6 bases). The germline CDR1 and CDR2 sequences are SGHVS and FQNEAQ. CDR3 length: 16 residues. The V end lost 1 base, the J end lost 3 bases, and 14 bases lay between the germline ends. DNA of the CDR3: TGTGCCAGCAGCTTAGGGGCTGGTAGCGGTACAGATACGCAGTATTTT. As protein: CASSLGAGSGTDTQYF.

V gene TRBV7-9 combines with J gene TRBJ1-6; 7 positions agree with TRBD1. Germline loops: CDR1 SEHNR, CDR2 FQNEAQ (reference sequence). V was clipped by 7 bases and J by 9 bases; unmatched bases: 15. The CDR3 totals 16 residues. The CDR3 nucleotides are TGTGCCAGCACCAGACGACAGGGATCCGGGAGTTCACCCCTCCACTTT. Protein sequence: CASTRRQGSGSSPLHF. Complete variable domain (other parts from reference TRBV7-9 and TRBJ1-6): DTGVSQNPRHKITKRGQNVTFRCDPISEHNRLYWYRQTLGQGPEFLTYFQNEAQLEKSRLLSDRFSAERPKGSFSTLEIQRTEQGDSAMYLCASTRRQGSGSSPLHFGNGTRLTVT.

This clone has a single count. The chain uses TRBV7-3 and TRBJ2-3; 11 bases match TRBD2. J was trimmed by 4 bases and V by 5 bases; bases with no gene match: 8. Germline loops: CDR1 SGHTA, CDR2 FQGTGA. This CDR3 contains 16 residues. In nucleotides, the CDR3 is TGTGCCAGCAGCCTGAGACTAGCGGGACAGTCAGATACGCAGTATTTT. Its translation: CASSLRLAGQSDTQYF.

V and J are TRBV5-1 and TRBJ2-7, with 12 bases lining up with TRBD1. The CDR3 is 15 residues long. Germline CDR1 reads SGHRS; CDR2 reads YFSETQ. The CDR3 region has the DNA TGCGCAGGAGGGACAGGGGGCCTCTTCTCCTACGAGCAGTACTTC. This translates into CAGGTGGLFSYEQYF.

The V and J genes are TRBV5-1 and TRBJ2-7; D remains unclear. The V and J ends lost 2 bases and 1 base respectively, with 7 bases between them. This CDR3 spans 13 amino acids. Looked up from germline, CDR1 is SGHRS and CDR2 is YFSETQ. In DNA form, the CDR3 reads TGCGCCAGCAGCTTTGACATTTCCTACGAGCAGTACTTC. Amino acids: CASSFDISYEQYF.

This chain links TRBV19 with TRBJ2-1, with a tentative D call TRBD2 (6 bases). This CDR3 has 17 residues. Germline CDR1 LNHDA, CDR2 SQIVND (reference sequence). V gave up 5 bases and J gave up 0 bases, with 17 bases separating them. CDR3 coding DNA: TGTGCCAGTAGTCCCGTCGGCGGGGCCGACTCCTACAATGAGCAGTTCTTC. The encoded protein is CASSPVGGADSYNEQFF.

The rearrangement uses TRBV7-2 and TRBJ2-2; 9 bases align to TRBD2. V dropped 10 bases and J dropped 3; count of bases not matched to a gene: 6. The CDR3 is made up of 14 amino acids. Germline V gene lookup returns CDR1 SGHTA and CDR2 FQGNSA. In DNA form, the CDR3 reads TGTGCCACCACTGCGGGGGGGTACACCGGGGAGCTGTTTTTT. Translation: CATTAGGYTGELFF.